The rows below give T cell receptor beta chains drawn from one sample of a study of cytomegalovirus exposure and HLA in healthy donors. Here immunoSEQ multiplex PCR was the method, and the copy in TCRdb shows in-frame clones only, minus some. The data show 120,000 or so clones, about 85% seen once. Sequenced: PBMCs. These receptors originate from a man younger than 35 in good health and CMV-seropositive. Both conserved end residues are part of each CDR3. The order of the fields is D gene, J gene, clone size, CDR3 length, V gene, CDR3 protein, CDR3 DNA. A D gene is named only where the DNA matches it firmly. Not all rows give a size; the values are once, few, many and, for expanded clones, a class.

>TRBD1|TRBJ2-6|-|17|TRBV19
CASGSGTVVSGANVLTF
TGTGCCAGTGGCTCCGGGACAGTCGTCTCTGGGGCCAACGTCCTGACTTTC
>TRBD1|TRBJ1-2|-|15|TRBV5-1
CASSFIRDRINGYTF
TGCGCCAGCAGCTTTATTCGGGACAGGATTAATGGCTACACCTTC
>-|TRBJ2-1|-|14|TRBV21-1
CASSKVLSYNEQFF
TGTGCCAGCAGCAAAGTTCTCTCCTACAATGAGCAGTTCTTC
>-|TRBJ1-1|-|18|TRBV4-2
CASSSLYPQGARDTEAFF
TGTGCCAGCAGCTCCCTTTACCCACAGGGAGCAAGGGACACTGAAGCTTTCTTT
>-|TRBJ1-6|-|14|TRBV7-2
CASSLAGHNSPLHF
TGTGCCAGCAGCTTGGCAGGGCATAATTCACCCCTCCACTTT
>TRBD2|TRBJ2-3|-|16|TRBV5-4
CASRSASGTNTDTQYF
TGTGCCAGCAGATCGGCTAGCGGTACTAACACAGATACGCAGTATTTT
>TRBD1|TRBJ1-6|-|14|TRBV6-5
CASSYSTGGSPLHF
TGTGCCAGCAGTTACTCGACAGGGGGCTCACCCCTCCACTTT
>TRBD2|TRBJ2-1|-|16|TRBV19
CASSPTRGGSYNEQFF
TGTGCCAGTAGTCCGACTCGGGGGGGATCCTACAATGAGCAGTTCTTC
>-|TRBJ1-1|once|13|TRBV11-2
CASSKDRFTEAFF
TGTGCCAGCAGCAAGGACAGATTCACTGAAGCTTTCTTT
>-|TRBJ2-1|-|15|TRBV6-1
CASTNGGRTYNEQFF
TGTGCCAGCACCAACGGCGGCAGAACTTACAATGAGCAGTTCTTC
>TRBD1|TRBJ1-2|-|16|TRBV11-2
CASSDIPGQGMYGYTF
TGTGCCAGCAGCGATATACCGGGACAGGGGATGTATGGCTACACCTTC
>-|TRBJ1-2|-|14|TRBV6-5
CASGEGDRSYGYTF
TGTGCCAGCGGGGAGGGCGACAGGAGCTATGGCTACACCTTC
>-|TRBJ1-5|-|16|TRBV4-1
CASSQDSGPGNQPQHF
TGCGCCAGCAGCCAAGATAGCGGGCCAGGGAATCAGCCCCAGCATTTT
>TRBD1|TRBJ1-1|-|14|TRBV4-1
CASSLGQGVTEAFF
TGCGCCAGCAGCCTGGGACAGGGAGTCACTGAAGCTTTCTTT
>TRBD1|TRBJ1-1|few|15|TRBV28
CASSSTGGMNTEAFF
TGTGCCAGCAGTTCGACAGGGGGTATGAACACTGAAGCTTTCTTT
>-|TRBJ2-3|-|12|TRBV7-9
CASSLAQDTQYF
TGTGCCAGCAGCTTAGCCCAAGATACGCAGTATTTT
>-|TRBJ1-2|-|15|TRBV11-2
CASSLTWSGGHGYTF
TGTGCCAGCAGCCTGACGTGGTCGGGAGGGCATGGCTACACCTTC
>-|TRBJ1-6|-|15|TRBV7-2
CASSLGVRIGSPLHF
TGTGCCAGCAGCTTAGGGGTCAGGATAGGATCACCCCTCCACTTT
>TRBD1|TRBJ1-1|-|15|TRBV14
CASSGQGAPGTEAFF
TGTGCCAGCAGCGGACAGGGGGCGCCGGGAACTGAAGCTTTCTTT
>-|TRBJ2-1|few|16|TRBV4-3
CASSQDTAGSYNEQFF
TGCGCCAGCAGCCAAGATACAGCGGGTAGTTACAATGAGCAGTTCTTC
>-|TRBJ1-2|few|15|TRBV5-6
CASSHNRGQIVGYTF
TGTGCCAGCAGCCACAACCGGGGACAAATTGTCGGCTACACCTTC
>TRBD1|TRBJ2-7|-|15|TRBV19
CASSMGTGPQGEQYF
TGTGCCAGTAGTATGGGGACAGGCCCTCAGGGCGAGCAGTACTTC
>TRBD1|TRBJ1-2|few|14|TRBV5-1
CASSLGQGDYGYTF
TGCGCCAGCAGCTTGGGACAGGGCGACTATGGCTACACCTTC
>-|TRBJ2-6|-|14|TRBV6-1
CASSTPSGANVLTF
TGTGCCAGCAGTACTCCCTCTGGGGCCAACGTCCTGACTTTC
>-|TRBJ1-2|-|13|TRBV10-3
CAISEDQGYGYTF
TGTGCCATCAGTGAGGACCAGGGGTATGGCTACACCTTC
>TRBD2|TRBJ2-2|once|14|TRBV5-4
CASSLAGGTGELFF
TGTGCCAGCAGCTTGGCGGGGGGGACCGGGGAGCTGTTTTTT
>-|TRBJ2-7|-|15|TRBV5-1
CASSFGTTWTYEQYF
TGCGCCAGCAGCTTCGGGACAACGTGGACCTACGAGCAGTACTTC
>-|TRBJ2-7|-|15|TRBV7-2
CASSLVGGRSYEQYF
TGTGCCAGCAGCTTAGTCGGGGGACGTTCCTACGAGCAGTACTTC
>TRBD1|TRBJ1-6|-|18|TRBV2
CASSAKGQDGSYNSPLHF
TGTGCCAGCAGCGCCAAGGGACAGGATGGTTCCTATAATTCACCCCTCCACTTT
>-|TRBJ2-7|-|14|TRBV2
CASKKDDSSYEQYF
TGTGCCAGCAAAAAAGACGACAGCTCCTACGAGCAGTACTTC
>TRBD2|TRBJ2-5|-|16|TRBV7-2
CASSLAVAGGTETQYF
TGTGCCAGCAGCTTAGCTGTAGCGGGGGGCACGGAGACCCAGTACTTC
>-|TRBJ2-3|-|13|TRBV11-2
CASSLRVGDTQYF
TGTGCCAGCAGCTTGAGGGTCGGGGATACGCAGTATTTT
>TRBD2|TRBJ2-3|-|15|TRBV10-2
CASSWTSDLGDTQYF
TGCGCCAGCAGTTGGACTAGCGATTTGGGGGATACGCAGTATTTT
>-|TRBJ1-6|-|15|TRBV9
CASSVVDSVNSPLHF
TGTGCCAGCAGCGTAGTTGACAGCGTGAATTCACCCCTCCACTTT
>-|TRBJ1-2|-|18|TRBV7-2
CASSFGLDDSTSNYGYTF
TGTGCCAGCAGCTTCGGTCTCGACGACAGCACAAGTAACTATGGCTACACCTTC
>-|TRBJ2-2|-|16|TRBV13
CASSAPGDSTVGELFF
TGTGCCAGCAGCGCGCCGGGGGACTCCACGGTCGGGGAGCTGTTTTTT
>-|TRBJ2-1|-|15|TRBV9
CASSVSLAGVNEQFF
TGTGCCAGCAGCGTATCCCTGGCAGGGGTTAATGAGCAGTTCTTC
>-|TRBJ1-3|-|15|TRBV2
CASRPDSNSGNTIYF
TGTGCCAGCAGACCCGACAGTAACTCTGGAAACACCATATATTTT
>TRBD1|TRBJ1-1|-|15|TRBV27
CASSFDRGLITEAFF
TGTGCCAGCAGTTTCGACAGGGGGCTGATTACTGAAGCTTTCTTT
>TRBD1|TRBJ1-6|once|14|TRBV7-2
CASSFGQGVSPLHF
TGTGCCAGCAGCTTCGGACAGGGGGTTTCACCCCTCCACTTT
>TRBD1|TRBJ1-1|-|14|TRBV11-2
CASSGDRTGEEAFF
TGTGCCAGCAGCGGCGATCGGACAGGGGAAGAAGCTTTCTTT
>TRBD1|TRBJ1-2|-|14|TRBV5-6
CASSLGGQGYGYTF
TGTGCCAGCAGCTTGGGGGGACAGGGCTATGGCTACACCTTC
>-|TRBJ1-1|-|12|TRBV10-3
CAIKGLETEAFF
TGTGCCATCAAGGGGCTTGAGACTGAAGCTTTCTTT
>TRBD1|TRBJ1-6|-|13|TRBV6-5
CATAGTGASPLHF
TGTGCCACGGCCGGGACAGGAGCTTCACCCCTCCACTTT